These 7 T cell receptor beta chains originate from one sample sequenced in a study of blood T cell repertoires in COVID-19. Here immunoSEQ multiplex PCR was the method, and the copy in TCRdb shows in-frame clones only, minus some. The sample carries roughly 62,000 clones, roughly 92% recorded once. Material: peripheral blood. These receptors all stem from a human donor in a cohort sampled during active COVID-19.

This clone was detected once. The chain recombines TRBV5-1 with TRBJ2-7, with 12 bases aligning to TRBD2. The ends lost 4 bases at V and 7 bases at J; junction bases unmatched: 3. Germline V gene sequence: CDR1 SGHRS, CDR2 YFSETQ. This CDR3 region has 13 residues. CDR3 sequence: CASSPTSGGEQYF. The CDR3 bases are TGCGCCAGCAGCCCAACTAGCGGGGGGGAGCAGTACTTC. Filled out from reference TRBV5-1 and TRBJ2-7, the complete variable domain reads KAGVTQTPRYLIKTRGQQVTLSCSPISGHRSVSWYQQTPGQGLQFLFEYFSETQRNKGNFPGRFSGRQFSNSRSEMNVSTLELGDSALYLCASSPTSGGEQYFGPGTRLTVT.

This clone was counted a single time. The rearrangement links TRBV28 to TRBJ1-1; TRBD1 might be the D (6 bases). The CDR3 runs to 18 residues. Germline loops: CDR1 MDHEN, CDR2 SYDVKM. V was shortened by 6 bases and J by 4 bases, with 27 bases between the two germline ends. The CDR3 spells CASSYPLTPGEGGTEAFF. In nucleotides, the CDR3 is TGTGCCAGCAGCTATCCCTTAACCCCAGGGGAGGGCGGCACTGAAGCTTTCTTT.

J is TRBJ1-1 and V is TRBV6-5; D not certain. Germline CDR1 reads MNHEY; CDR2 reads SVGAGI. Trimming cost V 5 bases and J 4 bases, with 8 bases left between them. The CDR3 contains 12 residues. CDR3 region: CASSRGGTEAFF. The CDR3 DNA reads TGTGCCAGCAGTCGGGGAGGCACTGAAGCTTTCTTT.

V is TRBV30 and J is TRBJ1-2; the match to TRBD1 covers 8 bases. The length of the CDR3 is 12 residues. V lost 3 bases and J lost 5; bases outside the gene matches: 2. Germline CDR1 GTSNPN, CDR2 SVGIG (reference sequence). The CDR3 loop is CAWSRTGYGYTF. In DNA form, the CDR3 reads TGTGCCTGGAGCAGGACAGGGTATGGCTACACCTTC.

The chain uses TRBV28 and TRBJ1-1, with a possible D match to TRBD1 (5 bases). CDR1 MDHEN and CDR2 SYDVKM come from the germline V gene. This CDR3 is built from 17 residues. The V and J ends lost 7 bases and 3 bases respectively, with 24 bases between them. The CDR3 loop reads CASTHFGEGPGDTEAFF. Written as DNA, the CDR3 is TGTGCCAGCACCCACTTTGGGGAGGGGCCGGGGGACACTGAAGCTTTCTTT.

The rearrangement joins TRBV3-1 (or the pseudogene TRBV3-2) to TRBJ2-4, with 7 bases that match TRBD2. The V and J ends lost 7 bases and 8 bases, in that order; junction bases with no gene match: 5. Germline assignment: CDR1 LGHDT and CDR2 YNNKEL (reference sequence). This CDR3 comprises 12 residues. The CDR3 loop reads CASTSRGDIQYF. Written as DNA, the CDR3 is TGTGCCAGCACCTCCCGGGGGGACATTCAGTACTTC.

The chain employs TRBV3-1 (or the pseudogene TRBV3-2) and TRBJ2-3; TRBD2 matches at 12 bases. This CDR3 region has 18 residues. The germline gives CDR1 LGHDT, CDR2 YNNKEL (reference sequence). V gave up 4 bases and J gave up 0 bases; unmatched junction bases: 8. The CDR3 is CASSPRLAGAYSTDTQYF. The CDR3, as DNA: TGTGCCAGCAGCCCTAGACTAGCGGGGGCCTATAGCACAGATACGCAGTATTTT.